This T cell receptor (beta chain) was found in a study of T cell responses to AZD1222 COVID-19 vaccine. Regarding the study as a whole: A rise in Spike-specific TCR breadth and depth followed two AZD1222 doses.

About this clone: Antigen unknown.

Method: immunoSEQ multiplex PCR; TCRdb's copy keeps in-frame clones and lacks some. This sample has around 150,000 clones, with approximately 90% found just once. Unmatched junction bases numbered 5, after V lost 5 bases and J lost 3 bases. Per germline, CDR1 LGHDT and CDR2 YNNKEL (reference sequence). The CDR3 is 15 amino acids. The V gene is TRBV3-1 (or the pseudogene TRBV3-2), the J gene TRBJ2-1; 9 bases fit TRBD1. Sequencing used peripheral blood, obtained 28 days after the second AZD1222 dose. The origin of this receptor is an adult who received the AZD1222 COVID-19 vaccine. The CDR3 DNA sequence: TGTGCCAGCAGCGGGGACAGGGACTACTACAATGAGCAGTTCTTC. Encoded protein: CASSGDRDYYNEQFF.